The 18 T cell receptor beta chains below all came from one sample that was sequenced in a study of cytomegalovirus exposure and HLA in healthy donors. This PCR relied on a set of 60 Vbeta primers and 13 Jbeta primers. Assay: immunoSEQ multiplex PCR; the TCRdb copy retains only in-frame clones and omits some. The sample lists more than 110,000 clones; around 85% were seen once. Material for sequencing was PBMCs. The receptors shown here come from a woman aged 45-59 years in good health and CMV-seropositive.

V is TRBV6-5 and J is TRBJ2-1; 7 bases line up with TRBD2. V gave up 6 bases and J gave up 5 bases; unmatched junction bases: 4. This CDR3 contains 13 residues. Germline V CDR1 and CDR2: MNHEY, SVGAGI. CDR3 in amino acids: CASRAGINNEQFF. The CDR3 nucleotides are TGTGCCAGCAGAGCGGGGATAAACAATGAGCAGTTCTTC.

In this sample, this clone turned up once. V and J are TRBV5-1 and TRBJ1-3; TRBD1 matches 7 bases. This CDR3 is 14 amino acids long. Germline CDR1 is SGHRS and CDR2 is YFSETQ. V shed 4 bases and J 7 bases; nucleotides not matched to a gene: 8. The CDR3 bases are TGCGCCAGCAGCCCAGGACAGGCAGGGAACACCATATATTTT. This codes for CASSPGQAGNTIYF.

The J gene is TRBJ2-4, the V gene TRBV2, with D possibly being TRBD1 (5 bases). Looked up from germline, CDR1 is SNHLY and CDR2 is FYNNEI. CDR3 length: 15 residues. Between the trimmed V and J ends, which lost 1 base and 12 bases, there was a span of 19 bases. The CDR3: CASSEGQGPRLNQYF. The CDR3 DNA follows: TGTGCCAGCAGTGAAGGGCAGGGCCCGAGGTTGAATCAGTACTTC.

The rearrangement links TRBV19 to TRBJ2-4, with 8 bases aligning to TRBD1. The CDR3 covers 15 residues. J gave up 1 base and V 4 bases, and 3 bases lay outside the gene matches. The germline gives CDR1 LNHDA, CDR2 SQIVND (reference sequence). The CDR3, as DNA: TGTGCCAGTAGTACACGACAGGGGGCCAAAAACATTCAGTACTTC. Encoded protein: CASSTRQGAKNIQYF.

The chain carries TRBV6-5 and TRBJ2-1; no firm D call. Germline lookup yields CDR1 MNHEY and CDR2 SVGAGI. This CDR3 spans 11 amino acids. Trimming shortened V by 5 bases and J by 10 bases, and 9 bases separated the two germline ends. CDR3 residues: CASSRLGEQFF. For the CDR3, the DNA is TGTGCCAGCAGTAGGTTGGGCGAGCAGTTCTTC.

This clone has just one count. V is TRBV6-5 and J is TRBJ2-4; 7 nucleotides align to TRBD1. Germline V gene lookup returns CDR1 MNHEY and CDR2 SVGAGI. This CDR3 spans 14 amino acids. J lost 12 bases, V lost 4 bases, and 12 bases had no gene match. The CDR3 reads CASSLDRQGPHQYF. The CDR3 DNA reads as TGTGCCAGCAGTTTAGATAGACAGGGACCGCATCAGTACTTC.

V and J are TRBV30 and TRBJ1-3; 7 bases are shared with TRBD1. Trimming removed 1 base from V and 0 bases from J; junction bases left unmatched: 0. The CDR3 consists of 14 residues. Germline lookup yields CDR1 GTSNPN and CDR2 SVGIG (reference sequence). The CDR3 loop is CAWSGQGSGNTIYF. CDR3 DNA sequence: TGTGCCTGGAGTGGACAGGGCTCTGGAAACACCATATATTTT.

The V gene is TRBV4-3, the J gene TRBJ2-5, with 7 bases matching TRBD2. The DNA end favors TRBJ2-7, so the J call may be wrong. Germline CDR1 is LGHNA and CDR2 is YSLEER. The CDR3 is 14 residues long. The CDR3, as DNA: TGCGCCAGCAGCCTCCGGGGGGTGGGCTACGAGCAGTACTTC. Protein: CASSLRGVGYEQYF.

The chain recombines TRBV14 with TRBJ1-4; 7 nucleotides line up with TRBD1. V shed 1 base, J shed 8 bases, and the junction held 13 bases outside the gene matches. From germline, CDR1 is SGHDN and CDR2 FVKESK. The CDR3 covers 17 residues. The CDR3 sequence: CASSQALGQRMGEKLFF. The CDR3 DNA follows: TGTGCCAGCAGCCAAGCTTTGGGACAGCGCATGGGAGAAAAACTGTTTTTT.

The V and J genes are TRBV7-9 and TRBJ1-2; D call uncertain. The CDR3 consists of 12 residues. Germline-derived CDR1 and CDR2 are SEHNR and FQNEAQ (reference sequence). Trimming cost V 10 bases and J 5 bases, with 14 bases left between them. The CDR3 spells CATEAAPYGYTF. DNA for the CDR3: TGTGCCACTGAAGCAGCGCCGTATGGCTACACCTTC.

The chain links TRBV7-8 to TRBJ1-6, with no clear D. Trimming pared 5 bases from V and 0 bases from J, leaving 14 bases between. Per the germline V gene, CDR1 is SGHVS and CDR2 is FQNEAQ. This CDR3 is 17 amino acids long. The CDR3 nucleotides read TGTGCCAGCAGCCCGAGGGATCTGGGCTCCTATAATTCACCCCTCCACTTT. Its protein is CASSPRDLGSYNSPLHF.

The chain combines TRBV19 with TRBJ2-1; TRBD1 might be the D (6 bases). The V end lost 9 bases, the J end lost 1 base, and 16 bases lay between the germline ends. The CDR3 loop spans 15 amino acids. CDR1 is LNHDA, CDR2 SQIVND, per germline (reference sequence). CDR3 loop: CASRGGRGSYNEQFF. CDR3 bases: TGTGCCAGCCGAGGCGGCAGGGGATCCTACAATGAGCAGTTCTTC.

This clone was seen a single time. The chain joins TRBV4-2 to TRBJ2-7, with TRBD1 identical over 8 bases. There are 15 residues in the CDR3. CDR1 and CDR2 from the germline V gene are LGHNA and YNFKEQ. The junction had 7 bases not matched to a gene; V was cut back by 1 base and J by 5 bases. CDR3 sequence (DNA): TGTGCCAGCAGCCAAGCTACAGGGGGTTGGAACGAGCAGTACTTC. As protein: CASSQATGGWNEQYF.

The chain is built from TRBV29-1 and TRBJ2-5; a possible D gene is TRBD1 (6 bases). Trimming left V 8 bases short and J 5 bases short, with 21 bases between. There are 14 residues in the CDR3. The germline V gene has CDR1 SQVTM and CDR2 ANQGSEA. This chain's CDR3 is CSTPGQSQGETQYF. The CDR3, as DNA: TGCAGCACCCCGGGGCAGAGCCAGGGGGAGACCCAGTACTTC. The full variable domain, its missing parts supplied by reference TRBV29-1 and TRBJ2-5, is SAVISQKPSRDICQRGTSLTIQCQVDSQVTMMFWYRQQPGQSLTLIATANQGSEATYESGFVIDKFPISRPNLTFSTLTVSNMSPEDSSIYLCSTPGQSQGETQYFGPGTRLLVL.

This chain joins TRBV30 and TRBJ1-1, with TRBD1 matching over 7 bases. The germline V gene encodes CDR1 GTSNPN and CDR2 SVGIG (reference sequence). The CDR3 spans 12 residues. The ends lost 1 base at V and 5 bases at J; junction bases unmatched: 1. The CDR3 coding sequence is TGTGCCTGGAGTGCAGGGGGAACTGAAGCTTTCTTT. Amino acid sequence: CAWSAGGTEAFF.

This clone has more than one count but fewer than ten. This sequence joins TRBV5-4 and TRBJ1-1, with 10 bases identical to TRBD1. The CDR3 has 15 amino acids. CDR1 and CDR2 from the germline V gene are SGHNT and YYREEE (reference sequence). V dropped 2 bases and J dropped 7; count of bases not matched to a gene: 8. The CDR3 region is CASSFGDRGRIEAFF. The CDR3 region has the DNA TGTGCCAGCAGCTTCGGGGACAGGGGACGGATTGAAGCTTTCTTT.

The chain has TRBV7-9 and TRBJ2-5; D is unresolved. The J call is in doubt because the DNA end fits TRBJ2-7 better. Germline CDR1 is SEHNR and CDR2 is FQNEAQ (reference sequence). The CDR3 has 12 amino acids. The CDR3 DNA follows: TGTGCCAGCAGCTTAAGCTCCTACGAGCAGTACTTC. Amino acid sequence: CASSLSSYEQYF.

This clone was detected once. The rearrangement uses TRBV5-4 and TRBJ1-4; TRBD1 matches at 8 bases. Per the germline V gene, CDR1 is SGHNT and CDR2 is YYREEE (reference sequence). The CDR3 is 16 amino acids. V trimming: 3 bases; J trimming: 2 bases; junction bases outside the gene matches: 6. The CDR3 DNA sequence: TGTGCCAGCAGCTCGTGGCAGGGGGCGACTAATGAAAAACTGTTTTTT. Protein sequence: CASSSWQGATNEKLFF.